The rows below give T cell receptor beta chains drawn from one sample of a study of T cell responses to AZD1222 COVID-19 vaccine. Profiling relied on immunoSEQ multiplex PCR, and the TCRdb table lists in-frame clones only, not all of them. Of 100,000 to 150,000 clones listed, 70% to 90% are singletons. The starting material was peripheral blood, obtained on day 0 of AZD1222 vaccination. The origin of the receptors is an adult in good health. CDR3s include the opening cysteine and the closing phenylalanine or tryptophan. Each record gives: D gene, J gene, clone size, V gene, CDR3 DNA, CDR3 protein. A D gene is named only where the DNA matches it firmly. Size tells how often a clone was seen (once, few, many) or the class of an expanded clone, and some rows leave it out.

-	TRBJ2-3	-	TRBV4-2	TGTGCCAGCAGCGAACCGGTCTTCACAGATACGCAGTATTTT	CASSEPVFTDTQYF
-	TRBJ2-7	-	TRBV6-2/TRBV6-3	TGTGCCAGCAGCCTCGGCTCCTACGAGCAGTACTTC	CASSLGSYEQYF
-	TRBJ2-3	-	TRBV6-5	TGTGCCAGCAGTTCCCTTAGCACAGATACGCAGTATTTT	CASSSLSTDTQYF
-	TRBJ1-2	once	TRBV24-1	TGTGCCACCAGTGGAACGGGGCGGTCAAACTATGGCTACACCTTC	CATSGTGRSNYGYTF
TRBD1	TRBJ1-5	-	TRBV28	TGTGCCATGGGACAGGGGATAAATCAGCCCCAGCATTTT	CAMGQGINQPQHF
TRBD1	TRBJ1-2	-	TRBV6-6	TGTGCCAGCAGCACCGGGACAGACCCCCATGGCTACACCTTC	CASSTGTDPHGYTF
-	TRBJ1-1	-	TRBV5-1	TGCGCCAGCAGCGGACAAAATGGGGGCACTGAAGCTTTCTTT	CASSGQNGGTEAFF
-	TRBJ2-3	-	TRBV5-1	TGCGCCAGCAGCTTCGAACGGGCTACTTTGGATACGCAGTATTTT	CASSFERATLDTQYF
TRBD2	TRBJ2-2	few	TRBV2	TGTGCCAGCAGCCCCGGACTAGCGGGGACCGGGGAGCTGTTTTTT	CASSPGLAGTGELFF
-	TRBJ1-6	-	TRBV6-5	TGTGCCAGCAGTTTGGGGATTCGTCTTTCACCCCTCCACTTT	CASSLGIRLSPLHF
-	TRBJ1-5	-	TRBV5-1	TGCGCCAGCAGCTATGGGGGGGATCAGCCCCAGCATTTT	CASSYGGDQPQHF
-	TRBJ1-2	-	TRBV5-4	TGTGCCAGCGAAGGGAGTGGCTATGGCTACACCTTC	CASEGSGYGYTF
-	TRBJ2-5	-	TRBV6-5	TGTGCCAGCAGTCGCGGTCTCCAAGAGACCCAGTACTTC	CASSRGLQETQYF
-	TRBJ1-6	few	TRBV7-9	TGTGCCAGCAGCTTAACAGGGAACTATAATTCACCCCTCCACTTT	CASSLTGNYNSPLHF
-	TRBJ1-6	-	TRBV28	TGTGCCAGCAGGGTTGGGCAGTTCGATAATTCACCCCTCCACTTT	CASRVGQFDNSPLHF
-	TRBJ1-1	-	TRBV27	TGTGCCAGCAGTTTTGTGGCGGGGTCGGGGAACACTGAAGCTTTCTTT	CASSFVAGSGNTEAFF
TRBD1	TRBJ1-4	once	TRBV2	TGTGCCAGCAGACCTTACAGGGGAAGGGGTGAAAAACTGTTTTTT	CASRPYRGRGEKLFF
-	TRBJ2-2	-	TRBV28	TGTGCCAGCAGTTTAACAGGGCAGGCCGGGGAGCTGTTTTTT	CASSLTGQAGELFF
-	TRBJ1-1	-	TRBV3-1/TRBV3-2	TGTGCCAGCAGCCGGAACACTGAAGCTTTCTTT	CASSRNTEAFF
-	TRBJ1-2	-	TRBV19	TGTGCCAGTAGTCTGGCGGGGGCGCGGCGGGGCTACACCTTC	CASSLAGARRGYTF
-	TRBJ1-2	few	TRBV6-1	TGTGCCAGCAGTGAAGAGTCGGGGGGCCCCTATGGCTACACCTTC	CASSEESGGPYGYTF
TRBD1	TRBJ1-2	-	TRBV5-1	TGCGCCAGCAGCTGGAGCCCCGACAGGGACTATGGCTACACCTTC	CASSWSPDRDYGYTF
TRBD1	TRBJ2-1	-	TRBV27	TGTGCCAGCAGTCCCTGGACAGGAACTAATGAGCAGTTCTTC	CASSPWTGTNEQFF
-	TRBJ1-1	once	TRBV28	TGTGCCAGCAGTTCTACGGGGGACACGCGGATAGGTGACACTGAAGCTTTCTTT	CASSSTGDTRIGDTEAFF
-	TRBJ1-1	-	TRBV9	TGTGCCAGCAGCGTGGAAGGGGCGAACACTGAAGCTTTCTTT	CASSVEGANTEAFF
-	TRBJ2-1	few	TRBV2	TGTGCCAGCAGTCGACAGACTAGTTACAATGAGCAGTTCTTC	CASSRQTSYNEQFF
-	TRBJ1-6	-	TRBV4-2	TGTGCCAGCAGCCAAGTTCACGAGAATTCACCCCTCCACTTT	CASSQVHENSPLHF
TRBD2	TRBJ2-3	few	TRBV4-2	TGTGCCAGCAGCCAAGGGACTAGCGGGGGGGCAGATACGCAGTATTTT	CASSQGTSGGADTQYF
TRBD1	TRBJ2-5	once	TRBV28	TGTGCCAGCAGTTTCAGCCTACAGGGGCCAGAGACCCAGTACTTC	CASSFSLQGPETQYF
TRBD2	TRBJ2-3	few	TRBV3-1/TRBV3-2	TGTGCCAGCAGCCTTGGGACTATCCTGGATACGCAGTATTTT	CASSLGTILDTQYF
TRBD1	TRBJ1-5	-	TRBV6-5	TGTGCCAGCCGAGGACAGGGCAGCAATCAGCCCCAGCATTTT	CASRGQGSNQPQHF
-	TRBJ2-7	-	TRBV19	TGTGCCAGTAGCCCCCGCCCGTTCTCCGAGCAGTACTTC	CASSPRPFSEQYF
-	TRBJ2-2	-	TRBV5-6	TGTGCCAGCAGCTTGGGGTCAGGGGTTCTCGGGGAGCTGTTTTTT	CASSLGSGVLGELFF
-	TRBJ1-4	once	TRBV6-5	TGTGCCAGCAGTTACTCCCCCACAGCAACTAATGAAAAACTGTTTTTT	CASSYSPTATNEKLFF
-	TRBJ2-3	-	TRBV11-1	TGTGCCAGCAGTTACACAGGGACAGATACGCAGTATTTT	CASSYTGTDTQYF
TRBD2	TRBJ2-1	-	TRBV6-4	TGTGCCAGCAGTGACTTAACGGGGGGGCCCAATGAGCAGTTCTTC	CASSDLTGGPNEQFF
-	TRBJ1-3	-	TRBV7-2	TGTGCCAGCAGCTTATCCAACTGGGGGGTTGGAAACACCATATATTTT	CASSLSNWGVGNTIYF
-	TRBJ2-2	-	TRBV25-1	TGTGCCAGCAGTCCCCGGGGGGCCAACACCGGGGAGCTGTTTTTT	CASSPRGANTGELFF
TRBD1	TRBJ1-1	-	TRBV3-1/TRBV3-2	TGTGCCAGCAGCCAATCCCCGGGACAGGGTCTAAACACTGAAGCTTTCTTT	CASSQSPGQGLNTEAFF
-	TRBJ1-1	-	TRBV6-5	TGTGCCAGCAGAACACTTAGGGGGAGTGAAGCTTTCTTT	CASRTLRGSEAFF
-	TRBJ1-3	few	TRBV3-1/TRBV3-2	TGTGCCAGTGGCTTGGGGTCGCCCGGCGGAAACACCATATATTTT	CASGLGSPGGNTIYF
-	TRBJ1-4	-	TRBV28	TGTGCCAGCCACCCAACTCAAGGGGGATTGCAAAAACTGTTTTTT	CASHPTQGGLQKLFF
TRBD1	TRBJ2-7	-	TRBV6-5	TGTGCCAGCAGACAGGGGGCCTACGAGCAGTACTTC	CASRQGAYEQYF
-	TRBJ2-7	-	TRBV4-2	TGTGCCAGCAGCCTAGGGTGGTCAGACTACGAGCAGTACTTC	CASSLGWSDYEQYF